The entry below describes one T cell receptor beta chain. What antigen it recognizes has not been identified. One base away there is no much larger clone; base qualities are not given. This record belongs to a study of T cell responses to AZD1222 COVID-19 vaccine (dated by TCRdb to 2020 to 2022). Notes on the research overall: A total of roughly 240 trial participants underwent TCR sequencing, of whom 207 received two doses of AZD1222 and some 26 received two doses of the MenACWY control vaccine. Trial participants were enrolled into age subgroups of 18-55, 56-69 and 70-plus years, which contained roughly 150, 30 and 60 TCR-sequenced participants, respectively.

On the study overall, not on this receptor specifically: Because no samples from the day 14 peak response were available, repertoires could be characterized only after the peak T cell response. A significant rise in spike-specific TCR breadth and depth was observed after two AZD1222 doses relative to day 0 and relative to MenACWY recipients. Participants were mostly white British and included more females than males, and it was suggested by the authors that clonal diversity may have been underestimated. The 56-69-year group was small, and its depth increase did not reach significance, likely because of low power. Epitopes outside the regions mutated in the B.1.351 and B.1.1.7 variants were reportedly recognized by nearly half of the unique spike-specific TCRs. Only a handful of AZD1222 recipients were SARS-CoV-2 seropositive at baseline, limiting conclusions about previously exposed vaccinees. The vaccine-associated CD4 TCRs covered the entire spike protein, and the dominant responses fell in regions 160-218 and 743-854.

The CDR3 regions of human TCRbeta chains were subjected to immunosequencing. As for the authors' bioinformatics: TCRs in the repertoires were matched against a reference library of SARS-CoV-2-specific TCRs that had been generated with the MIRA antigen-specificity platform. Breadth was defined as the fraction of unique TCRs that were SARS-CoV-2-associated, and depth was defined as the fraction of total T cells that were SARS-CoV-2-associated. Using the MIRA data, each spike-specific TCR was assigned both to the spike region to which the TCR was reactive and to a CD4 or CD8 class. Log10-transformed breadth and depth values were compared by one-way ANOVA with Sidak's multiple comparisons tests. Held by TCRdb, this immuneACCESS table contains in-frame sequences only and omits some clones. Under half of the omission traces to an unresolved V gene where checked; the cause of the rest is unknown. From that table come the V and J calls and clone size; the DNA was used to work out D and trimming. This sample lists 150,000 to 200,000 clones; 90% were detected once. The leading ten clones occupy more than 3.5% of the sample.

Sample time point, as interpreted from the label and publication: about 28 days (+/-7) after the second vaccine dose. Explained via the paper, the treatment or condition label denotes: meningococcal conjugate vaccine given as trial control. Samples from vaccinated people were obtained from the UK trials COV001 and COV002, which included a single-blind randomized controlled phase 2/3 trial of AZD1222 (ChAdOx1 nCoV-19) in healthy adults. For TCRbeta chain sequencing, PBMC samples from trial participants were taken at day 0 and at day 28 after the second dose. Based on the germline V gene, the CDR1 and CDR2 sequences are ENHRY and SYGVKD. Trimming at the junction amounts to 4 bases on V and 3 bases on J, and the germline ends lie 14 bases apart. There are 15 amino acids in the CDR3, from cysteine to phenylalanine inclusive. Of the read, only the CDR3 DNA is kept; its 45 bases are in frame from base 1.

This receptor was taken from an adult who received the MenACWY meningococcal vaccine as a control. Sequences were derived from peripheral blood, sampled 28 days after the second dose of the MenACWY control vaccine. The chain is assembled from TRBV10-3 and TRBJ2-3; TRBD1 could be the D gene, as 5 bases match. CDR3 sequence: CAISGSQGATDTQYF. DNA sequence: TGTGCCATCAGTGGTTCTCAAGGGGCAACAGATACGCAGTATTTT.